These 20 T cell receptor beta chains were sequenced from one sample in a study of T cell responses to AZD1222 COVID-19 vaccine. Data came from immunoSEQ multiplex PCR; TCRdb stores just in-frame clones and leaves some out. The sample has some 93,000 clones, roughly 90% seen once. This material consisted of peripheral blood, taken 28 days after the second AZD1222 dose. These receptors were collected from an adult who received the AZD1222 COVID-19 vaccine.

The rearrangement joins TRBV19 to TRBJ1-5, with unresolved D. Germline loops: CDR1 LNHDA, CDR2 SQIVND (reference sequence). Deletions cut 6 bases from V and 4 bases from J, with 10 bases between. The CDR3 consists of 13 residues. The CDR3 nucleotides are TGTGCCAGTAGCGGACGGCCTAATCAGCCCCAGCATTTT. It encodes CASSGRPNQPQHF.

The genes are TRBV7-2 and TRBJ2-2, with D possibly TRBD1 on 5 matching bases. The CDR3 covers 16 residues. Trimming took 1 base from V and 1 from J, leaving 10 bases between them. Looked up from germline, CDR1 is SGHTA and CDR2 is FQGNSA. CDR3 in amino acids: CASSLVQGLNTGELFF. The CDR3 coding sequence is TGTGCCAGCAGCTTAGTCCAGGGATTGAACACCGGGGAGCTGTTTTTT.

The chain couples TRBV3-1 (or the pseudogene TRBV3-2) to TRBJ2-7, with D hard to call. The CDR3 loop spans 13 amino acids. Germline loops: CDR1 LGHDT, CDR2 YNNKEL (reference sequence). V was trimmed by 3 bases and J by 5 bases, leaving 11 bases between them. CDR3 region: CASSHGPAHEQYF. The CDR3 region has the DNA TGTGCCAGCAGCCACGGCCCGGCCCACGAGCAGTACTTC.

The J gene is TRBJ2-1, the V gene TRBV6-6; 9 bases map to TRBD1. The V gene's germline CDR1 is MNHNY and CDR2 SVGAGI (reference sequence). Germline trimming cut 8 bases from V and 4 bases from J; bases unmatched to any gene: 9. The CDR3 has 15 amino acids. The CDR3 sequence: CASLGTGNSYNEQFF. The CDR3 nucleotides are TGTGCCAGCCTCGGGACAGGGAATTCATACAATGAGCAGTTCTTC.

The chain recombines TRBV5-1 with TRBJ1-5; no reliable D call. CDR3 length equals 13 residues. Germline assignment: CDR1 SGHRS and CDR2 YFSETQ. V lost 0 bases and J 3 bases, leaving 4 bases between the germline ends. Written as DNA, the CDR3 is TGCGCCAGCAGCTTGGGGGTCAATCAGCCCCAGCATTTT. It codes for CASSLGVNQPQHF. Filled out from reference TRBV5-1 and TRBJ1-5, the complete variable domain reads KAGVTQTPRYLIKTRGQQVTLSCSPISGHRSVSWYQQTPGQGLQFLFEYFSETQRNKGNFPGRFSGRQFSNSRSEMNVSTLELGDSALYLCASSLGVNQPQHFGDGTRLSIL.

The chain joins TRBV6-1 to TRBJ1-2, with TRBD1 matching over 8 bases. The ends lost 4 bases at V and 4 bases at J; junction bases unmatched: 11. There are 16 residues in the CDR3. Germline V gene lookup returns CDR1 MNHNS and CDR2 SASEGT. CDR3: CASSGQGRQGGYGYTF. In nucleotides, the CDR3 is TGTGCCAGCAGTGGACAGGGGCGACAGGGTGGCTATGGCTACACCTTC.

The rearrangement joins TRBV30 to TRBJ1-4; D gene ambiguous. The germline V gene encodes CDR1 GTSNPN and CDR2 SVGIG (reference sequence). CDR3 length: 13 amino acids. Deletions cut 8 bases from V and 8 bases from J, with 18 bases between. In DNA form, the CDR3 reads TGTGCCAGCAACCCCGCCGAGCAGGAAAAACTGTTTTTT. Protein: CASNPAEQEKLFF.

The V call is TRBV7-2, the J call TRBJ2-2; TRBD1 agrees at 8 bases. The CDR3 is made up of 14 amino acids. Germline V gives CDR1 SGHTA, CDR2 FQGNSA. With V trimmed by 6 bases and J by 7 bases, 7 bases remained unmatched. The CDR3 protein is CASSWTGTGGELFF. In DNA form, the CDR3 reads TGTGCCAGCAGTTGGACAGGGACGGGCGGGGAGCTGTTTTTT. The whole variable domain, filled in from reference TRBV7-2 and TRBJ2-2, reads GAGVSQSPSNKVTEKGKDVELRCDPISGHTALYWYRQSLGQGLEFLIYFQGNSAPDKSGLPSDRFSAERTGGSVSTLTIQRTQQEDSAVYLCASSWTGTGGELFFGEGSRLTVL.

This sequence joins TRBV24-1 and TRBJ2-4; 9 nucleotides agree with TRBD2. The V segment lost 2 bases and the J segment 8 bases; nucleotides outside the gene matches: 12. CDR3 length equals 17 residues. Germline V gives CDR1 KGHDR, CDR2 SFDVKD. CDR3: CATSDSAGREGEHIQYF. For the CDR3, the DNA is TGTGCCACCAGTGATTCCGCGGGGCGGGAGGGGGAACACATTCAGTACTTC.

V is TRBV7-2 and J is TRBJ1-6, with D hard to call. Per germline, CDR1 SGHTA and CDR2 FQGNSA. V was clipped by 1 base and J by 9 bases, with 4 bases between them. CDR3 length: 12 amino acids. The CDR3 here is CASSLGRSPLHF. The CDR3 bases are TGTGCCAGCAGCTTAGGTCGTTCACCCCTCCACTTT.

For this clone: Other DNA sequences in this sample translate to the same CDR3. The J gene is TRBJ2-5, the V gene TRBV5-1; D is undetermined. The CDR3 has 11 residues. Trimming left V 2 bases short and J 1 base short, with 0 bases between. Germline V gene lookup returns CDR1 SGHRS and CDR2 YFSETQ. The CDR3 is CASSFQETQYF. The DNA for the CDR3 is TGCGCCAGCAGCTTCCAAGAGACCCAGTACTTC.

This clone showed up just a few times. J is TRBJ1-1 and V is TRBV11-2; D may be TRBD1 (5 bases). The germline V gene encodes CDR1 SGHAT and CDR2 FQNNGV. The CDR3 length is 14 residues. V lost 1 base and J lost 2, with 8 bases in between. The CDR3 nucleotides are TGTGCCAGCAGCTTAGCCAGGGTAAACACTGAAGCTTTCTTT. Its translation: CASSLARVNTEAFF.

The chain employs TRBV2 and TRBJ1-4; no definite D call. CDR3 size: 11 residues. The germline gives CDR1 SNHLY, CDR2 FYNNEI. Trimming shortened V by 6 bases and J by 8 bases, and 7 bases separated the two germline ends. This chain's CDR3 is CASSPGEKLFF. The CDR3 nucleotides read TGTGCCAGCAGCCCTGGGGAAAAACTGTTTTTT.

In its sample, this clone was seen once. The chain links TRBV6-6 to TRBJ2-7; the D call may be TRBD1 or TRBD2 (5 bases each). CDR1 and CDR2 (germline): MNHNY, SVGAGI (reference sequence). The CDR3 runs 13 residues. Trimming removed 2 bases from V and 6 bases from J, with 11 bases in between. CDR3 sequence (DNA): TGTGCCAGCAGTTACAGGGCAGGGAGCGAGCAGTACTTC. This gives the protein CASSYRAGSEQYF.

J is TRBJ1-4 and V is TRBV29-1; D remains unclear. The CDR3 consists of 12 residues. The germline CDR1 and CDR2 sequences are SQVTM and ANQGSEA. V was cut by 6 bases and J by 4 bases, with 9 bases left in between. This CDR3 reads CSVEDGNEKLFF. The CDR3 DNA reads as TGCAGCGTAGAGGACGGTAATGAAAAACTGTTTTTT.

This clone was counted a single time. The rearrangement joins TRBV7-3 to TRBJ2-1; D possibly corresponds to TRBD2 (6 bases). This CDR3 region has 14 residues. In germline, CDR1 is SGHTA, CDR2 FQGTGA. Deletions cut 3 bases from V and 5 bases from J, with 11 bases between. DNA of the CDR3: TGTGCCAGCAGCTTCGCTAGCGAGGACAATGAGCAGTTCTTC. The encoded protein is CASSFASEDNEQFF. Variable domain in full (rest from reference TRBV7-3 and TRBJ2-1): GAGVSQTPSNKVTEKGKYVELRCDPISGHTALYWYRQSLGQGPEFLIYFQGTGAADDSGLPNDRFFAVRPEGSVSTLKIQRTERGDSAVYLCASSFASEDNEQFFGPGTRLTVL.

The CDR3: CAGGQGITGELFF. CDR3 bases: TGTGCGGGGGGACAGGGGATAACCGGGGAGCTGTTTTTT. The J gene is TRBJ2-2, the V gene TRBV30, with 10 positions matching TRBD1. This CDR3 is 13 amino acids long. The germline gives CDR1 GTSNPN, CDR2 SVGIG (reference sequence).

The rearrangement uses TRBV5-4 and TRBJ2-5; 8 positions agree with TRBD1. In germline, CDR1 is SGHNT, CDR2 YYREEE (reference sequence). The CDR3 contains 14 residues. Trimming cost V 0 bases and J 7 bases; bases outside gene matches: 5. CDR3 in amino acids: CASSLDPTGGTQYF. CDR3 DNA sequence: TGTGCCAGCAGCTTGGACCCAACAGGGGGGACCCAGTACTTC.

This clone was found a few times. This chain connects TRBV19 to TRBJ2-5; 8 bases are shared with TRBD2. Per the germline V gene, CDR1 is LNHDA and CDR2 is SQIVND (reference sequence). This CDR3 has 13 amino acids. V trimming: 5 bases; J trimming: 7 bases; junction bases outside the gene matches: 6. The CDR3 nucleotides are TGTGCCAGTAGTGCAAGCGGGAGCGGGACCCAGTACTTC. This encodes CASSASGSGTQYF.

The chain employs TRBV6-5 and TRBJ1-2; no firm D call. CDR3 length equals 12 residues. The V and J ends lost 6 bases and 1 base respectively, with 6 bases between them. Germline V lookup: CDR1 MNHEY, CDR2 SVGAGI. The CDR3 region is CASRRDNYGYTF. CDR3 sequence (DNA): TGTGCCAGCAGGCGCGATAACTATGGCTACACCTTC.